The rows below give T cell receptor beta chains drawn from one sample of a study of CD8 T cells in Susac syndrome. MiXCR was run by TCRdb on the immunoSEQ multiplex PCR reads, yielding one entry per CDR3 protein. Among around 170,000 distinct CDR3 sequences, roughly 95% were seen once, and the ten largest hold about 0.12%. Sequenced material: CD4+ T cells from PBMCs. The receptor source for this set is a human donor with Susac syndrome. CDR3s include the opening cysteine and the closing phenylalanine or tryptophan. D genes are given only for firm matches. Clone size is stated in some rows and not others, as once, few, many or a class when expanded.

d_gene: .
v_gene: TRBV28
abundance: .
j_gene: TRBJ2-5
CDR3nt: TGTGCCAGCAGTTTGTCTGGCGGAGCGTCCCAAGAGACCCAGTACTTC
CDR3aa: CASSLSGGASQETQYF

d_gene: TRBD1
v_gene: TRBV25-1
abundance: .
j_gene: TRBJ2-7
CDR3nt: TGTGCCAGCAGCCCCCGGACAGGGCGGGGATACTACGAGCAGTACTTC
CDR3aa: CASSPRTGRGYYEQYF

d_gene: .
v_gene: TRBV28
abundance: once
j_gene: TRBJ2-7
CDR3nt: TGTGCCAGCACCTTAGAGCCAGGGACCTACGAGCAGTACTTC
CDR3aa: CASTLEPGTYEQYF

d_gene: TRBD1
v_gene: TRBV4-2
abundance: .
j_gene: TRBJ2-1
CDR3nt: TGTGCCAGCAGCTACCGGGACAGGGGGTTAGATGAGCAGTTCTTC
CDR3aa: CASSYRDRGLDEQFF

d_gene: .
v_gene: TRBV6-6
abundance: .
j_gene: TRBJ2-5
CDR3nt: TGTGCCAGCAGTTACACGATACAAGAGACCCAGTACTTC
CDR3aa: CASSYTIQETQYF

d_gene: TRBD2
v_gene: TRBV5-1
abundance: .
j_gene: TRBJ2-5
CDR3nt: TGCGCCAGCAGCTCCACTAGCGGGACAGAGACCCAGTACTTC
CDR3aa: CASSSTSGTETQYF

d_gene: .
v_gene: TRBV29-1
abundance: .
j_gene: TRBJ1-1
CDR3nt: TGCAGCGCTACCCCCGGGACGCTCACTGAAGCTTTCTTT
CDR3aa: CSATPGTLTEAFF

d_gene: .
v_gene: TRBV9
abundance: .
j_gene: TRBJ2-1
CDR3nt: TGTGCCAGCAGCGTAGATCCCGCCGAGGGCATATTAAATGAGCAGTTCTTC
CDR3aa: CASSVDPAEGILNEQFF

d_gene: .
v_gene: TRBV4-3
abundance: .
j_gene: TRBJ1-5
CDR3nt: TGCGCCAGCAGCCAAGAGGAGTCAGTAGGGCCCCAGCATTTT
CDR3aa: CASSQEESVGPQHF

d_gene: .
v_gene: TRBV5-1
abundance: .
j_gene: TRBJ1-5
CDR3nt: TGCGCCAGCAGTCCCCAGGGTATGTTGGACAATCAGCCCCAGCATTTT
CDR3aa: CASSPQGMLDNQPQHF

d_gene: .
v_gene: TRBV2
abundance: .
j_gene: TRBJ1-1
CDR3nt: TGTGCCAGCAGTCGCGACGTGAACACTGAAGCTTTCTTT
CDR3aa: CASSRDVNTEAFF

d_gene: TRBD2
v_gene: TRBV12-3/TRBV12-4
abundance: .
j_gene: TRBJ2-1
CDR3nt: TGTGCCAGCAGTTCTCCCCCGCCTCGGACTAGCGGGATTGAGCAGTTCTTC
CDR3aa: CASSSPPPRTSGIEQFF

d_gene: .
v_gene: TRBV4-3
abundance: .
j_gene: TRBJ1-2
CDR3nt: TGCGCCAGCAGCCAACACACAGACGGCTATGGCTACACCTTC
CDR3aa: CASSQHTDGYGYTF

d_gene: .
v_gene: TRBV12-3/TRBV12-4
abundance: .
j_gene: TRBJ1-4
CDR3nt: TGTGCCAGCAGACCGCCGGGGACCGGAGAAAAACTGTTTTTT
CDR3aa: CASRPPGTGEKLFF

d_gene: TRBD1
v_gene: TRBV3-1
abundance: .
j_gene: TRBJ1-4
CDR3nt: TGTGCCAGCAGCCCCGCAGGGGGCCGGAGTAATGAAAAACTGTTTTTT
CDR3aa: CASSPAGGRSNEKLFF

d_gene: .
v_gene: TRBV5-1
abundance: .
j_gene: TRBJ2-3
CDR3nt: TGCGCCAGCAGCTTGGAGGGGACAGATACGCAGTATTTT
CDR3aa: CASSLEGTDTQYF

d_gene: TRBD1
v_gene: TRBV7-9
abundance: .
j_gene: TRBJ2-5
CDR3nt: TGTGCCAGCAGCCCCCGGACAGGGGTTGCAGGAGAGACCCAGTACTTC
CDR3aa: CASSPRTGVAGETQYF

d_gene: .
v_gene: TRBV29-1
abundance: .
j_gene: TRBJ2-1
CDR3nt: TGCAGCGTTGTCCCGGATATTAGGAGCTCCTACAATGAGCAGTTCTTC
CDR3aa: CSVVPDIRSSYNEQFF

d_gene: .
v_gene: TRBV28
abundance: .
j_gene: TRBJ2-3
CDR3nt: TGTGCCAGCAGTACGGGACTCCTCTACACAGATACGCAGTATTTT
CDR3aa: CASSTGLLYTDTQYF

d_gene: .
v_gene: TRBV4-3
abundance: .
j_gene: TRBJ1-4
CDR3nt: TGCGCCAGCAGCCAAGATGGAGTCCCGGTTGAAAAACTGTTTTTT
CDR3aa: CASSQDGVPVEKLFF

d_gene: .
v_gene: TRBV27
abundance: once
j_gene: TRBJ1-3
CDR3nt: TGTGCCAGCAGTTTAGAACCGGGAAACACCATATATTTT
CDR3aa: CASSLEPGNTIYF

d_gene: .
v_gene: TRBV7-8
abundance: .
j_gene: TRBJ1-2
CDR3nt: TGTGCCAGCAGCTTAGGGCAGGTCGAAAGCTACACCTTC
CDR3aa: CASSLGQVESYTF

d_gene: .
v_gene: TRBV7-2
abundance: .
j_gene: TRBJ2-6
CDR3nt: TGTGCCAGCAGCGATAGGCTTGGGCCCAGCTCTGGGGCCAACGTCCTGACTTTC
CDR3aa: CASSDRLGPSSGANVLTF

d_gene: TRBD1
v_gene: TRBV27
abundance: .
j_gene: TRBJ2-6
CDR3nt: TGTGCCAGCAGTTCCCTCGGGACAGGGCCCGGGGCCAACGTCCTGACTTTC
CDR3aa: CASSSLGTGPGANVLTF

d_gene: TRBD1
v_gene: TRBV29-1
abundance: .
j_gene: TRBJ1-2
CDR3nt: TGCAGCGTTTGGACAGGGTGGGGGGCCTCCTATGGCTACACCTTC
CDR3aa: CSVWTGWGASYGYTF

d_gene: .
v_gene: TRBV6-1
abundance: .
j_gene: TRBJ2-7
CDR3nt: TGTGCCAGCACCCTTGGGGGCGGGAGTGACGAGCAGTACTTC
CDR3aa: CASTLGGGSDEQYF

d_gene: .
v_gene: TRBV5-1
abundance: once
j_gene: TRBJ2-1
CDR3nt: TGCGCCAGCAGCCCCCTTGGCAGGGTAGGGAATGAGCAGTTCTTC
CDR3aa: CASSPLGRVGNEQFF

d_gene: TRBD1
v_gene: TRBV6-2/TRBV6-3
abundance: .
j_gene: TRBJ2-7
CDR3nt: TGTGCCAGCAGGAAGACAGGGGGCTCCTACGAGCAGTACTTC
CDR3aa: CASRKTGGSYEQYF

d_gene: .
v_gene: TRBV29-1
abundance: .
j_gene: TRBJ1-1
CDR3nt: TGCAGCGTTGAAGTCAGCACCTTCACATGGGCTGAAGCTTTCTTT
CDR3aa: CSVEVSTFTWAEAFF

d_gene: TRBD2
v_gene: TRBV6-2/TRBV6-3
abundance: .
j_gene: TRBJ2-7
CDR3nt: TGTGCCAGCAGTTACATCCGGACTAGCGGGATCTACGAGCAGTACTTC
CDR3aa: CASSYIRTSGIYEQYF

d_gene: .
v_gene: TRBV5-6
abundance: .
j_gene: TRBJ1-1
CDR3nt: TGTGCCAGCAGCTTGGGAGGGACGAACACTGAAGCTTTCTTT
CDR3aa: CASSLGGTNTEAFF

d_gene: .
v_gene: TRBV28
abundance: .
j_gene: TRBJ2-7
CDR3nt: TGTGCCAGCAGTCCCTTGGGGGTCTACGAGCAGTACTTC
CDR3aa: CASSPLGVYEQYF

d_gene: TRBD2
v_gene: TRBV12-3/TRBV12-4
abundance: .
j_gene: TRBJ2-1
CDR3nt: TGTGCCAGCAGTTTAGAGTTCGCCCTAGCGGGAGATGCCAATGAGCAGTTCTTC
CDR3aa: CASSLEFALAGDANEQFF

d_gene: .
v_gene: TRBV6-2/TRBV6-3
abundance: .
j_gene: TRBJ2-1
CDR3nt: TGTGCCAGCACCTCCGGGCAGGGCTCCTACAATGAGCAGTTCTTC
CDR3aa: CASTSGQGSYNEQFF

d_gene: .
v_gene: TRBV29-1
abundance: .
j_gene: TRBJ1-1
CDR3nt: TGCAGCGTTCTTACACGCATGAACACTGAAGCTTTCTTT
CDR3aa: CSVLTRMNTEAFF

d_gene: .
v_gene: TRBV20-1
abundance: .
j_gene: TRBJ2-2
CDR3nt: TGCAGTGCTAGGCAGGGGACGGGCTTAGGGGAGCTGTTTTTT
CDR3aa: CSARQGTGLGELFF

d_gene: TRBD2
v_gene: TRBV20-1
abundance: .
j_gene: TRBJ2-5
CDR3nt: TGCAGTGCCCGACCCCCCTTAGCGGGAGCCCCAGAGACCCAGTACTTC
CDR3aa: CSARPPLAGAPETQYF

d_gene: TRBD1
v_gene: TRBV4-1
abundance: few
j_gene: TRBJ1-2
CDR3nt: TGCGCCAGCAGCCCAATGGGACAGAACCATGGCTACACCTTC
CDR3aa: CASSPMGQNHGYTF

d_gene: TRBD2
v_gene: TRBV20-1
abundance: .
j_gene: TRBJ2-5
CDR3nt: TGCAGTGCTAGAGATATCGCGGCGGGGGTAGAAGAGACCCAGTACTTC
CDR3aa: CSARDIAAGVEETQYF

d_gene: .
v_gene: TRBV28
abundance: .
j_gene: TRBJ2-7
CDR3nt: TGTGCCAGCAGTTTCGGCTACAACTACGAGCAGTACTTC
CDR3aa: CASSFGYNYEQYF

d_gene: .
v_gene: TRBV6-6
abundance: .
j_gene: TRBJ2-3
CDR3nt: TGTGCCAGCCGAAGGGTGGACAGCACAGATACGCAGTATTTT
CDR3aa: CASRRVDSTDTQYF

d_gene: .
v_gene: TRBV15
abundance: .
j_gene: TRBJ1-2
CDR3nt: TGTGCCACCAGCAGAGCAGGGGAGGGGGGCGATGGCTACACCTTC
CDR3aa: CATSRAGEGGDGYTF

d_gene: .
v_gene: TRBV24-1
abundance: .
j_gene: TRBJ1-2
CDR3nt: TGTGCCACCAGTGATGAGAACGGGGTTGGCTACACCTTC
CDR3aa: CATSDENGVGYTF

d_gene: .
v_gene: TRBV6-2/TRBV6-3
abundance: .
j_gene: TRBJ2-7
CDR3nt: TGTGCCAGCAGCTATAAGACCTACGAGCAGTACTTC
CDR3aa: CASSYKTYEQYF

d_gene: .
v_gene: TRBV29-1
abundance: .
j_gene: TRBJ2-1
CDR3nt: TGCAGCGTTGGACTGCTCCACAATGAGCAGTTCTTC
CDR3aa: CSVGLLHNEQFF

d_gene: .
v_gene: TRBV3-1
abundance: .
j_gene: TRBJ1-5
CDR3nt: TGTGCCAGCAGCCGTTCAGGGGGCAATCAGCCCCAGCATTTT
CDR3aa: CASSRSGGNQPQHF

d_gene: TRBD1
v_gene: TRBV5-1
abundance: once
j_gene: TRBJ1-4
CDR3nt: TGCGCCAGCAGCTCGGGACAGGGACGTGGTGAAAAACTGTTTTTT
CDR3aa: CASSSGQGRGEKLFF

d_gene: TRBD1
v_gene: TRBV30
abundance: .
j_gene: TRBJ1-5
CDR3nt: TGTGCCTGGAGAGCCGGGACAGGATTTGGCCAGCCCCAGCATTTT
CDR3aa: CAWRAGTGFGQPQHF

d_gene: TRBD2
v_gene: TRBV6-7
abundance: once
j_gene: TRBJ2-5
CDR3nt: TGTGCCGGAGCGACCGGGAGGAGGAGGCAAGAGACCCAGTACTTC
CDR3aa: CAGATGRRRQETQYF

d_gene: .
v_gene: TRBV18
abundance: .
j_gene: TRBJ2-5
CDR3nt: TGTGCCAGCTCACCAGGGGAAGAGACCCAGTACTTC
CDR3aa: CASSPGEETQYF